These 15 T cell receptor beta chains share one sample of origin, sequenced in a study of monozygotic twins with inflammatory bowel disease. TCRdb re-called the 5' RACE reads; one entry per CDR3 protein, DNA not given. The sample totals approximately 110,000 distinct CDR3 sequences. Sequencing used blood. These TCRs come from a human donor with ulcerative colitis or Crohn's disease, or a healthy co-twin of an affected twin (not recorded which).

This chain connects TRBV5-1 to TRBJ2-3. The germline gives CDR1 SGHRS, CDR2 YFSETQ. The CDR3 is made up of 13 amino acids. The CDR3 reads CASSLGQTDTQYF.

The chain combines TRBV7-9 with TRBJ1-5. Germline V gene lookup returns CDR1 SEHNR and CDR2 FQNEAQ (reference sequence). This CDR3 region has 12 residues. CDR3 region: CASSFPRQPQHF. The variable domain in full, with the rest retrieved from reference TRBV7-9 and TRBJ1-5, is DTGVSQNPRHKITKRGQNVTFRCDPISEHNRLYWYRQTLGQGPEFLTYFQNEAQLEKSRLLSDRFSAERPKGSFSTLEIQRTEQGDSAMYLCASSFPRQPQHFGDGTRLSIL.

V and J are TRBV13 and TRBJ2-5. The germline V gene has CDR1 PRHDT and CDR2 FYEKMQ (reference sequence). The CDR3 runs 18 residues. CDR3 sequence: CASSPGPQSRPIFETQYF.

The chain couples TRBV7-3 to TRBJ2-3. CDR3 size: 13 residues. CDR1 and CDR2 (germline): SGHTA, FQGTGA. CDR3: CASSYGRTDTQYF.

The chain employs TRBV5-6 and TRBJ1-2. Germline assignment: CDR1 SGHDT and CDR2 YYEEEE. The CDR3 is 13 amino acids. The CDR3 spells CASSLVPTYGYTF. Together with reference TRBV5-6 and TRBJ1-2, the CDR3 gives the full variable domain: DAGVTQSPTHLIKTRGQQVTLRCSPKSGHDTVSWYQQALGQGPQFIFQYYEEEERQRGNFPDRFSGHQFPNYSSELNVNALLLGDSALYLCASSLVPTYGYTFGSGTRLTVV.

This chain links TRBV20-1 with TRBJ1-5; TCRdb reports TRBD1, a call that lacks DNA to check it against. CDR3 size: 15 residues. The germline CDR1 and CDR2 sequences are DFQATT and SNEGSKA (reference sequence). The CDR3 loop reads CSARPPQGRDQPQHF.

This rearrangement joins TRBV6-5 to TRBJ1-2; TCRdb names TRBD1, which stays unverified in the absence of DNA. CDR1 MNHEY and CDR2 SVGAGI come from the germline V gene. CDR3 size: 15 residues. The CDR3 here is CASSYDPQVNYGYTF.

The rearrangement links TRBV19 to TRBJ2-7. Germline CDR1 LNHDA, CDR2 SQIVND (reference sequence). CDR3 size: 13 residues. The CDR3 protein is CASSGVQSSEQYF.

V and J are TRBV7-6 and TRBJ2-2; TCRdb proposes TRBD1, but this gene call is untestable without DNA. Germline CDR1 and CDR2: SGHVS and FNYEAQ. CDR3 size: 17 residues. This CDR3 reads CASSHQFRQPRFGELFF. The variable domain in full, completed from reference TRBV7-6 and TRBJ2-2, reads GAGVSQSPRYKVTKRGQDVALRCDPISGHVSLYWYRQALGQGPEFLTYFNYEAQQDKSGLPNDRFSAERPEGSISTLTIQRTEQRDSAMYRCASSHQFRQPRFGELFFGEGSRLTVL.

The chain employs TRBV7-2 and TRBJ2-1; TCRdb's D call, TRBD1, is unchecked because there is no DNA. The CDR3 totals 16 residues. Per germline, CDR1 SGHTA and CDR2 FQGNSA. The chain's CDR3 is CASSLVTGSFSGEQFF. Complete variable domain (other parts from reference TRBV7-2 and TRBJ2-1): GAGVSQSPSNKVTEKGKDVELRCDPISGHTALYWYRQSLGQGLEFLIYFQGNSAPDKSGLPSDRFSAERTGGSVSTLTIQRTQQEDSAVYLCASSLVTGSFSGEQFFGPGTRLTVL.

The chain couples TRBV28 to TRBJ2-1; the TCRdb D gene call, TRBD1, has no DNA to confirm it. From germline, CDR1 is MDHEN and CDR2 SYDVKM. The CDR3 contains 15 residues. The CDR3 reads CASTGGVRSYNEQFF.

This sequence joins TRBV6-5 and TRBJ1-1; the TCRdb call, TRBD1, lacks DNA for checking. The germline CDR1 and CDR2 sequences are MNHEY and SVGAGI. The CDR3 runs 13 residues. CDR3 protein: CASGGPGDTEAFF.

This chain uses TRBV10-3 with TRBJ2-5; lacking DNA, the TRBD1 call made by TCRdb goes unchecked. The CDR3 covers 14 residues. CDR1 and CDR2 from the germline V gene are ENHRY and SYGVKD. The CDR3 loop reads CAISELPGKETQYF.

The chain recombines TRBV4-2 with TRBJ2-7. The CDR3 length is 17 residues. Germline V lookup: CDR1 LGHNA, CDR2 YNFKEQ. The CDR3 loop reads CASSQDKTSSGNYEQYF.

The chain is built from TRBV15 and TRBJ2-7; the D call of TRBD1 rests on TCRdb alone, since no DNA is present to check it. This CDR3 comprises 16 residues. From germline, CDR1 is LNHNV and CDR2 YYDKDF (reference sequence). CDR3 sequence: CATSRDPGGSSYEQYF.